This is a list of T cell receptor beta chains from one sample in a study of T-cell memory formation after mild COVID-19. Each CDR3 protein is one row after TCRdb ran MiXCR on the 5' RACE reads. The sample records about 430,000 distinct CDR3 sequences, 18% being singletons. Specimen: PBMCs or a T cell subset sorted from them (not recorded which). These receptors all stem from a man between 18 and 35 years old who had mild COVID-19 (a few samples of this study predate the infection). Cell type and time point are not known. Each CDR3 is given without its conserved first and last residue. Expanded clones are given a class, and other clones once, few, many or no size at all.

TRBJ2-3 . TRBV7-6 ASSLTGTLRGGDTQY
TRBJ1-5 . TRBV10-3 AISEMAEYDQPQH
TRBJ1-2 few TRBV7-9 ASSRTYYQGDDGYT
TRBJ1-1 . TRBV5-6 ACGFTGQGARGTEAF
TRBJ2-7 . TRBV10-3 AISSQDYEQY
TRBJ2-3 . TRBV5-1 ASSRGTSGGSNTQY
TRBJ1-4 once TRBV25-1 ASRPSLGEDREKLF
TRBJ2-5 . TRBV6-2/TRBV6-3 ASENPRGTHLGETQY
TRBJ2-3 . TRBV29-1 SVCPRGLGPTILDTQY
TRBJ2-7 . TRBV20-1 SARTSDLLTYEQY
TRBJ2-3 . TRBV15 ATSRSGLQTDTQY
TRBJ1-6 once TRBV6-5 ASSYLTTNSPLH
TRBJ2-7 . TRBV7-3 ASSPNGYEQY
TRBJ2-1 . TRBV6-5 ASSKLSRGGAGEQF
TRBJ1-3 . TRBV10-3 AMRQGNSGNTIY
TRBJ2-4 few TRBV5-6 ASSLNAGLAKNIQY
TRBJ2-4 few TRBV11-2 ASSPSWTSGDIQY
TRBJ2-3 few TRBV20-1 SATRTSVSDTQY
TRBJ1-5 few TRBV3-1 ASSHPPRGPRYSNQPQH
TRBJ1-5 few TRBV18 ASSPNRGEGQPQH
TRBJ1-1 . TRBV9 ASSGIGVEGIAEAF
TRBJ1-6 . TRBV2 ASTERGSYNSPLH
TRBJ2-2 . TRBV7-3 ASSPLAGRDTGELF
TRBJ2-1 many TRBV29-1 SVLTGTVYNEQF
TRBJ1-2 few TRBV29-1 SVIPTGIGDGYT
TRBJ2-3 few TRBV10-1 ATSLGSAQDTQY
TRBJ2-3 . TRBV4-1 ASSQAESTDTQY
TRBJ2-2 few TRBV9 ASSVGGQGTGELF
TRBJ2-2 few TRBV5-6 ASSLGLTGANTGELF
TRBJ1-2 few TRBV2 ASSRSGSGYT
TRBJ2-7 . TRBV12-3/TRBV12-4 ASSPGQGAHEQY
TRBJ1-2 . TRBV2 ASRRGAPSYT
TRBJ2-7 . TRBV6-5 ASRGRLRGSEQY
TRBJ2-4 . TRBV9 ASSGGTDLGRKRY
TRBJ2-3 . TRBV5-1 ASSPGTVDATQY
TRBJ1-2 few TRBV5-5 ASSLNLPLYGYT
TRBJ1-5 . TRBV6-2/TRBV6-3 ASGGTRSSQPQH
TRBJ2-5 . TRBV7-2 ASSFPRGGATQY
TRBJ2-3 . TRBV20-1 SASHPRRATDTQY
TRBJ2-7 . TRBV6-2/TRBV6-3 ASTPFRGTHEQY
TRBJ2-3 . TRBV11-2 ASGLDGLAGADTQY
TRBJ1-1 . TRBV7-2 ASSLGRGYTEAF
TRBJ1-2 . TRBV7-2 ASSQQGPPSYGYT
TRBJ2-6 . TRBV4-1 ASSQLPPSGANVLT
TRBJ2-3 . TRBV7-9 ASSLRTSGNTDTQY
TRBJ2-3 many TRBV5-1 ASSDGLAGGRRFDTQY
TRBJ1-6 few TRBV3-1 ASSQPRGYSPLH
TRBJ2-2 few TRBV15 ATSRPRDRGPGELF
TRBJ2-3 few TRBV11-2 ASSGGTSGGAGDTQY
TRBJ1-4 . TRBV4-1 ASSLSDSPSYEKLF
TRBJ2-5 few TRBV20-1 SALRAPVGETQY
TRBJ2-3 few TRBV11-2 ASSQIALGGTDTQY
TRBJ2-2 few TRBV15 ATRSRVGVGGELF
TRBJ1-5 few TRBV6-2/TRBV6-3 ASSPGIHQPQH